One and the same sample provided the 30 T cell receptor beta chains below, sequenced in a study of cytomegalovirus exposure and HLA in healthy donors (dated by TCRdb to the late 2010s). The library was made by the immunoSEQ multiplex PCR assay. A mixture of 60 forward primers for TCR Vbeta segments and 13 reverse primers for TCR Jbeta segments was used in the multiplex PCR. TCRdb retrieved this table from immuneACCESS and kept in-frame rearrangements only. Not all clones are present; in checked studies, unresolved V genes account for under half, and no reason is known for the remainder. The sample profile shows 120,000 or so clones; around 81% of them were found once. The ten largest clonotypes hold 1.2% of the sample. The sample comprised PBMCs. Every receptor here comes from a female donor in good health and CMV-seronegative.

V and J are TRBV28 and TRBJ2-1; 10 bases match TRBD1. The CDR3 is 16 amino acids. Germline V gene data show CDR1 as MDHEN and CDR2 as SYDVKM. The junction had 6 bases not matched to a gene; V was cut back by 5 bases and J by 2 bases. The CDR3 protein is CASSRTGGQTYNEQFF. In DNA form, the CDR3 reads TGTGCCAGCAGTCGGACAGGGGGTCAGACCTACAATGAGCAGTTCTTC.

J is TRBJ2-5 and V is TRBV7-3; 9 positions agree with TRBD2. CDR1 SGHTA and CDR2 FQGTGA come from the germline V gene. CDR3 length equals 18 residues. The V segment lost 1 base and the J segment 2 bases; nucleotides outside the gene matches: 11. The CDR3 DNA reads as TGTGCCAGCAGCTTAAGTCGGACAGGACTAGCGAAACAAGAGACCCAGTACTTC. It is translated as CASSLSRTGLAKQETQYF. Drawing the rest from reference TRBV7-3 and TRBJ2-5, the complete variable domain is GAGVSQTPSNKVTEKGKYVELRCDPISGHTALYWYRQSLGQGPEFLIYFQGTGAADDSGLPNDRFFAVRPEGSVSTLKIQRTERGDSAVYLCASSLSRTGLAKQETQYFGPGTRLLVL.

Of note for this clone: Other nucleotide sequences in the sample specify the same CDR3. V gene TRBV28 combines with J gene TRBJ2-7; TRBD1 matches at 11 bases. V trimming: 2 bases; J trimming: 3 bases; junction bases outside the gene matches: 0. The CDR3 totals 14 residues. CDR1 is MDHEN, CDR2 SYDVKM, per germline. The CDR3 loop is CASSLGTGGYEQYF. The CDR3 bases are TGTGCCAGCAGTTTAGGGACAGGGGGCTACGAGCAGTACTTC.

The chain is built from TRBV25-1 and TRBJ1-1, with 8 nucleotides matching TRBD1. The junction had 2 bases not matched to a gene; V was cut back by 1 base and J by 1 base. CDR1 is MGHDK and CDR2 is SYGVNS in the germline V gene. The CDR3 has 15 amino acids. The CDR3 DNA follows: TGTGCCAGCAGTGAATCAGGACAGGGGAACACTGAAGCTTTCTTT. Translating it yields CASSESGQGNTEAFF.

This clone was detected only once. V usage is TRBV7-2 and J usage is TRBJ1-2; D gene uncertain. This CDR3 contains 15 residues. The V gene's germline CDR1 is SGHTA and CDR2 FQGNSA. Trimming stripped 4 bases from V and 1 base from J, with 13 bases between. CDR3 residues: CASSSEVGRNYGYTF. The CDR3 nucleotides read TGTGCCAGCAGCTCCGAAGTGGGCCGTAACTATGGCTACACCTTC. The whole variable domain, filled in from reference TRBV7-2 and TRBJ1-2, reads GAGVSQSPSNKVTEKGKDVELRCDPISGHTALYWYRQSLGQGLEFLIYFQGNSAPDKSGLPSDRFSAERTGGSVSTLTIQRTQQEDSAVYLCASSSEVGRNYGYTFGSGTRLTVV.

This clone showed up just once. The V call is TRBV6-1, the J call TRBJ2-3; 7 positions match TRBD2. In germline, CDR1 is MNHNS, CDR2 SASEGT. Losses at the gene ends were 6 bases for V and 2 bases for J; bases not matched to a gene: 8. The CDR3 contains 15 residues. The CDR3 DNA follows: TGTGCCAGCAGCGTGGGAGGGCCGGCCACAGATACGCAGTATTTT. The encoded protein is CASSVGGPATDTQYF.

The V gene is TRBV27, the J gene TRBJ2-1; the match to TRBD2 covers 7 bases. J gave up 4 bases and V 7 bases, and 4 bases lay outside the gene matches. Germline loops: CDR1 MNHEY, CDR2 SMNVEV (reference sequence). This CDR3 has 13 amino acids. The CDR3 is CASTERGYNEQFF. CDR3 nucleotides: TGTGCCAGCACGGAGCGGGGTTACAATGAGCAGTTCTTC.

This chain's CDR3 is CASSWGGAGTEQYF. Written as DNA, the CDR3 is TGTGCCAGCAGCTGGGGCGGAGCGGGGACTGAGCAGTACTTC. This chain links TRBV7-6 with TRBJ2-7; 7 positions match TRBD2. This CDR3 is 14 amino acids long. V dropped 4 bases and J dropped 7; count of bases not matched to a gene: 10. Germline V gives CDR1 SGHVS, CDR2 FNYEAQ.

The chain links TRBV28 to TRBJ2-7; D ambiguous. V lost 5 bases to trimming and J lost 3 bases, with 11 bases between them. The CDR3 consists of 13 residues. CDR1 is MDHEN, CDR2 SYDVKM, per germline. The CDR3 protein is CASSAVGIYEQYF. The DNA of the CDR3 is TGTGCCAGCAGTGCGGTCGGTATCTACGAGCAGTACTTC.

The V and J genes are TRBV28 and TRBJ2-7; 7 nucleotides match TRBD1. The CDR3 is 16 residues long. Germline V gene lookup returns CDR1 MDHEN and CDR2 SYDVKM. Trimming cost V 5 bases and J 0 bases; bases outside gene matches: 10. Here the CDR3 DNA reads TGTGCCAGCAGTCTAAGTGGCAGGGGGAGCTCCTACGAGCAGTACTTC. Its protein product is CASSLSGRGSSYEQYF. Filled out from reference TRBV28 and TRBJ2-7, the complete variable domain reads DVKVTQSSRYLVKRTGEKVFLECVQDMDHENMFWYRQDPGLGLRLIYFSYDVKMKEKGDIPEGYSVSREKKERFSLILESASTNQTSMYLCASSLSGRGSSYEQYFGPGTRLTVT.

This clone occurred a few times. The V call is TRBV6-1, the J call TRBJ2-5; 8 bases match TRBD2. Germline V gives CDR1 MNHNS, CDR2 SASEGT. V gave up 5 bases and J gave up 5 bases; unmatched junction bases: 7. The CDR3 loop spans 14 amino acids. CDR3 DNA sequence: TGTGCCAGCAGTACCCGGGGGGGGGAGGAGACCCAGTACTTC. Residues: CASSTRGGEETQYF.

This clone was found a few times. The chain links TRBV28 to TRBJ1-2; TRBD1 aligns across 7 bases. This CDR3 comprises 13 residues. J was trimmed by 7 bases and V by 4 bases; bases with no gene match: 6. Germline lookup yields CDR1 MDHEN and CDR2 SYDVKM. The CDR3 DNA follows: TGTGCCAGCAGTTCCACGACAGGGTTTGGCTACACCTTC. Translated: CASSSTTGFGYTF.

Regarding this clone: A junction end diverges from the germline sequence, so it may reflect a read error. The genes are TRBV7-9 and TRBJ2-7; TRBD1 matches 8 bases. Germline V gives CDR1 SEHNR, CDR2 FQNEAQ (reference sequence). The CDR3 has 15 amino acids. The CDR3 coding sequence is TGTTCCAGCAGCTTCACCCGACAGGGGCCAGGCGAGCAGTACTTC. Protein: CSSSFTRQGPGEQYF.

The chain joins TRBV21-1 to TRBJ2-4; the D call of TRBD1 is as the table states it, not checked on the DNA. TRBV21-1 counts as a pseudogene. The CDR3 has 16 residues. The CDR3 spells CASSQPGQLAKNIQYF. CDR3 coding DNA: TGTGCCAGCAGCCAACCGGGACAACTTGCCAAAAACATTCAGTACTTC.

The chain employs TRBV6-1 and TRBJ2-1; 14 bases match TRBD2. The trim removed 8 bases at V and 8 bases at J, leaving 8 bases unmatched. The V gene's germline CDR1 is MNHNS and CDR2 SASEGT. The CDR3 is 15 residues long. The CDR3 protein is CASGGGLAGVYEQFF. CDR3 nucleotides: TGTGCCAGCGGAGGGGGACTAGCGGGAGTGTATGAGCAGTTCTTC.

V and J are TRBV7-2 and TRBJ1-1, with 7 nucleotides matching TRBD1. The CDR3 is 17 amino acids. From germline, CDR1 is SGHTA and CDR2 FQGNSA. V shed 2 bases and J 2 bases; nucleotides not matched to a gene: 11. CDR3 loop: CASSLPPRQGGNTEAFF. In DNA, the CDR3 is TGTGCCAGCAGCTTACCCCCCCGACAGGGTGGTAACACTGAAGCTTTCTTT.

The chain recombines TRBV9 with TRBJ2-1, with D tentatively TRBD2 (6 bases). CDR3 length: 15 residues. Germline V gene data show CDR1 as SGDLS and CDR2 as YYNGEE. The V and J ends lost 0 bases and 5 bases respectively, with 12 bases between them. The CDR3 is CASSVGSGTHNEQFF. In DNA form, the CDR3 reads TGTGCCAGCAGCGTAGGGTCAGGGACTCACAATGAGCAGTTCTTC.

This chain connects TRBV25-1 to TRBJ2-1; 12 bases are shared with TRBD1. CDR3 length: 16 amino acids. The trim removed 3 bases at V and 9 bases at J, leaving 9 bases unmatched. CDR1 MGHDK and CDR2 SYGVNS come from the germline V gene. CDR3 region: CASSDLGTGGFSEQFF. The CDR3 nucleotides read TGTGCCAGCAGTGACCTTGGGACAGGGGGCTTCAGTGAGCAGTTCTTC.

In DNA, the CDR3 is TGTGCCAGCTCACAAACAGGGTCGGAAGCTTTCTTT. Translation gives CASSQTGSEAFF. This chain connects TRBV18 to TRBJ1-1, with D perhaps matching TRBD1 (6 bases). V lost 4 bases, J lost 8 bases, and 11 bases lay in between. The germline V gene encodes CDR1 KGHSH and CDR2 LQKENI. CDR3 length: 12 amino acids.

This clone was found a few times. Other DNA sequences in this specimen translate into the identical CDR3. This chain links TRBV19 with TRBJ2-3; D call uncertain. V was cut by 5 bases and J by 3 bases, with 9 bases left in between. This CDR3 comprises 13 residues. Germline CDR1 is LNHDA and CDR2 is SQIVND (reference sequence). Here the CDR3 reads CASSEVVTDTQYF. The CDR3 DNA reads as TGTGCCAGTAGTGAGGTGGTTACAGATACGCAGTATTTT. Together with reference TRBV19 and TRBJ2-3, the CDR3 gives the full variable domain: DGGITQSPKYLFRKEGQNVTLSCEQNLNHDAMYWYRQDPGQGLRLIYYSQIVNDFQKGDIAEGYSVSREKKESFPLTVTSAQKNPTAFYLCASSEVVTDTQYFGPGTRLTVL.

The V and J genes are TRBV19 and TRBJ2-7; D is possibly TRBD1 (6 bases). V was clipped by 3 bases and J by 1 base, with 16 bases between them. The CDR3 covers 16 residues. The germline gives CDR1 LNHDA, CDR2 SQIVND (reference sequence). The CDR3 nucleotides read TGTGCCAGTAGTATTTCGGGCACAGGGTCTTCCTACGAGCAGTACTTC. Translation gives CASSISGTGSSYEQYF.

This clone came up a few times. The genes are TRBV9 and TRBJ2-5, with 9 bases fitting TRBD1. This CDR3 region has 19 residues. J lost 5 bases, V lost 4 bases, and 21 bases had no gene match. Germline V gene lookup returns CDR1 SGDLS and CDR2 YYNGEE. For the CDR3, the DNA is TGTGCCAGCAGCCATGTTACAGGGGGCGCGTCGCGGAGGAATGAGACCCAGTACTTC. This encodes CASSHVTGGASRRNETQYF. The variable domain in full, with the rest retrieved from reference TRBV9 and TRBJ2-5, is DSGVTQTPKHLITATGQRVTLRCSPRSGDLSVYWYQQSLDQGLQFLIQYYNGEERAKGNILERFSAQQFPDLHSELNLSSLELGDSALYFCASSHVTGGASRRNETQYFGPGTRLLVL.

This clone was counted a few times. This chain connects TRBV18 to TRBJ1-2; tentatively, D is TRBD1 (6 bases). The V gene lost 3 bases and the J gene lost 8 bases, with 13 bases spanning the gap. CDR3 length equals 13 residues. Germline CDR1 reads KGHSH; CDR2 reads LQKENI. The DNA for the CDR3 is TGTGCCAGCTCACCCCTCGACAGGACCGGCTACACCTTC. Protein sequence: CASSPLDRTGYTF.

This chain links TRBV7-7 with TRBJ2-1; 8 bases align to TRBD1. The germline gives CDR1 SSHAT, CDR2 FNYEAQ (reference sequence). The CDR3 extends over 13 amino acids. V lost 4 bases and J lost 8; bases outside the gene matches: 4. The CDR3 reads CASSSGQGYEQFF. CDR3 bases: TGTGCCAGCAGCTCCGGACAGGGCTATGAGCAGTTCTTC.

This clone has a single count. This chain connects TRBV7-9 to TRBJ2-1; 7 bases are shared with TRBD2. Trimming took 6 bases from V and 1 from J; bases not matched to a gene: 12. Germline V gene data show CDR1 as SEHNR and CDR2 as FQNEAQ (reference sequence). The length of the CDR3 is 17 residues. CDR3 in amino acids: CASRLGGAGESYNEQFF. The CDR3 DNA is TGTGCCAGCAGATTGGGAGGGGCGGGAGAGTCCTACAATGAGCAGTTCTTC.

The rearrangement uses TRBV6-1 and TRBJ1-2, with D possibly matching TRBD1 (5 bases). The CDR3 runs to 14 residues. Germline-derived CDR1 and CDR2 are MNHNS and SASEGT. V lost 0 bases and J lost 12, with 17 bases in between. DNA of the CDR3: TGTGCCAGCAGTGAAGCGACGGGTCAGGGAAAAGACACCTTC. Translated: CASSEATGQGKDTF.

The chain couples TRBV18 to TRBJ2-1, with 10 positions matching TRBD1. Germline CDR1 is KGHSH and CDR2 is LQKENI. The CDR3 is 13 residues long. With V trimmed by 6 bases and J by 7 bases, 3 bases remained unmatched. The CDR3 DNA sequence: TGTGCCAGCTCGCTGGGACAGGGGAATGAGCAGTTCTTC. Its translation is CASSLGQGNEQFF.

The CDR3: CASSTAWGGGYNEQFF. The CDR3 DNA reads TGTGCCAGCAGCACAGCGTGGGGCGGGGGATACAATGAGCAGTTCTTC. V gene TRBV7-2 combines with J gene TRBJ2-1, with 7 bases that match TRBD2. With V trimmed by 5 bases and J by 4 bases, 11 bases remained unmatched. The CDR3 runs to 16 residues. The germline gives CDR1 SGHTA, CDR2 FQGNSA.

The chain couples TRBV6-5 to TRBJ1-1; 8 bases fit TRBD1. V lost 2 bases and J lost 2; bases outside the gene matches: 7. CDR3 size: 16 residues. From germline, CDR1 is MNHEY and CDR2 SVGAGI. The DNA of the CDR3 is TGTGCCAGCAGTTACACCATTACAGGGGGAAACACTGAAGCTTTCTTT. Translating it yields CASSYTITGGNTEAFF.

CDR3 residues: CASSLSGDYEQYF. Written as DNA, the CDR3 is TGTGCCAGCAGCCTATCAGGTGACTACGAGCAGTACTTC. The chain uses TRBV11-3 and TRBJ2-7; D gene unclear. CDR3 length: 13 amino acids. The germline gives CDR1 SGHNT, CDR2 YENEEA. The V end was cut by 5 bases, the J end by 3 bases, with 11 bases between.